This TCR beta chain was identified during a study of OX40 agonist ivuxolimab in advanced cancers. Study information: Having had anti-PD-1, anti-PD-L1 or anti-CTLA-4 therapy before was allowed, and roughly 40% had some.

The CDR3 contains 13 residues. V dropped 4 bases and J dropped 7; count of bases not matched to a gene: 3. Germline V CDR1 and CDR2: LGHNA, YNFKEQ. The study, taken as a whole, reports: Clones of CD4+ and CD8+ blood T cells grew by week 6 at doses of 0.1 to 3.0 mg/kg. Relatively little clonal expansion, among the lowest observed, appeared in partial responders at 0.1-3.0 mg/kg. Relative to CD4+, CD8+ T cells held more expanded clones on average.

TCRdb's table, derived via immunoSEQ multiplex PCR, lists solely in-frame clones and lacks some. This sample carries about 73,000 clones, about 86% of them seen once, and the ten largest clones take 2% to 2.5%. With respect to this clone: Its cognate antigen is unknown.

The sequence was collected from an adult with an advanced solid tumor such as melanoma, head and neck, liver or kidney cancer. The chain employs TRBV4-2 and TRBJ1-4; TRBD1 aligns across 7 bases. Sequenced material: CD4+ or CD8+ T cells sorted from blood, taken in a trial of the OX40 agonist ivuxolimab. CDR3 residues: CASSLGTVEKLFF. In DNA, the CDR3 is TGTGCCAGCAGCCTCGGGACAGTTGAAAAACTGTTTTTT.